This T cell receptor beta chain was retrieved from a study of T cell responses to AZD1222 COVID-19 vaccine. Here immunoSEQ multiplex PCR was the method, and the copy in TCRdb shows in-frame clones only, minus some. Of tens of thousands of clones listed, roughly 87% were seen once; the top ten hold roughly 5%. This CDR3 region has 15 residues. V lost 0 bases to trimming and J lost 3 bases, with 12 bases between them. Germline V CDR1 and CDR2: SGDLS, YYNGEE. Sample: peripheral blood, taken 28 days after the second AZD1222 dose. This sequence was found in an adult who received the AZD1222 COVID-19 vaccine. The V gene is TRBV9, the J gene TRBJ1-2; D might be TRBD1 (5 bases). CDR3 protein: CASSVEPGAHYGYTF. DNA for the CDR3: TGTGCCAGCAGCGTAGAACCTGGGGCCCACTATGGCTACACCTTC. Using reference TRBV9 and TRBJ1-2 for the parts outside the CDR3, the full variable domain is DSGVTQTPKHLITATGQRVTLRCSPRSGDLSVYWYQQSLDQGLQFLIQYYNGEERAKGNILERFSAQQFPDLHSELNLSSLELGDSALYFCASSVEPGAHYGYTFGSGTRLTVV.